The next 27 T cell receptor beta chains were all read from a single sample in a study of blood T cell repertoires in COVID-19. Sequenced by immunoSEQ multiplex PCR; TCRdb stores in-frame clones only, minus some. The data show a few hundred thousand clones, with 85% seen just once and roughly 2.2% held by the top ten. Sequencing used peripheral blood. These receptor sequences come from a woman in her seventies with COVID-19, enrolled during active disease.

The chain uses TRBV6-5 and TRBJ1-2, with D possibly matching TRBD1 (5 bases). The CDR3 sequence is 12 residues long. Germline CDR1 reads MNHEY; CDR2 reads SVGAGI. Deletions cut 6 bases from V and 10 bases from J, with 15 bases between. CDR3: CASRSGPTAYTF. The CDR3 DNA sequence: TGTGCCAGCAGGTCGGGCCCGACAGCCTACACCTTC.

J is TRBJ2-2 and V is TRBV6-5; TRBD2 might be the D (6 bases). The germline CDR1 and CDR2 sequences are MNHEY and SVGAGI. CDR3 length equals 14 residues. V was cut by 6 bases and J by 4 bases, with 12 bases left in between. CDR3 nucleotides: TGTGCCAGCAGATTAGCGGTTAGCACCGGGGAGCTGTTTTTT. It codes for CASRLAVSTGELFF.

The chain joins TRBV19 to TRBJ1-6; 7 bases fit TRBD1. The CDR3 runs to 15 residues. CDR1 LNHDA and CDR2 SQIVND come from the germline V gene (reference sequence). Trimming removed 2 bases from V and 9 bases from J; junction bases left unmatched: 7. As DNA, the CDR3 is TGTGCCAGTAGTATATTCGAGGGGGCTGGTTCACCCCTCCACTTT. Amino acid sequence: CASSIFEGAGSPLHF.

The V call is TRBV30, the J call TRBJ1-3; no definite D call. Trimming cost V 1 base and J 0 bases, with 10 bases left between them. The CDR3 extends over 15 amino acids. Per the germline V gene, CDR1 is GTSNPN and CDR2 is SVGIG (reference sequence). CDR3 sequence: CAWSGSRSSGNTIYF. Written as DNA, the CDR3 is TGTGCCTGGAGTGGTAGTCGTTCCTCTGGAAACACCATATATTTT.

This CDR3 is CASSRGRGRTEAFF. CDR3 bases: TGTGCCAGCAGCCGTGGAAGGGGCCGGACTGAAGCTTTCTTT. J is TRBJ1-1 and V is TRBV7-6, with D possibly TRBD1 on 5 matching bases. The germline V gene has CDR1 SGHVS and CDR2 FNYEAQ. The CDR3 has 14 residues. V was pared by 5 bases and J by 5 bases, with 15 bases between.

This chain joins TRBV19 and TRBJ2-1, with D maybe TRBD1 (7 bases). Germline V gene data show CDR1 as LNHDA and CDR2 as SQIVND (reference sequence). This CDR3 has 17 residues. V shed 5 bases and J shed 9 bases, with 26 bases lying between them. The CDR3 reads CASSFYRGGIRESEQFF. The CDR3 DNA reads as TGTGCCAGTAGTTTCTACAGGGGAGGAATTCGCGAGAGTGAGCAGTTCTTC.

The V and J genes are TRBV5-1 and TRBJ2-5, with 7 bases lining up with TRBD2. Germline CDR1 is SGHRS and CDR2 is YFSETQ. The CDR3 is 14 amino acids. With 4 bases clipped from V and 6 bases from J, the junction kept 9 bases outside the gene matches. The CDR3 DNA reads as TGCGCCAGCAGCCCCCTTCGGGGGGAACAGACCCAGTACTTC. Its protein is CASSPLRGEQTQYF.

This sequence joins TRBV7-2 and TRBJ2-7; TRBD1 is a possible D gene (6 bases). Germline V CDR1 and CDR2: SGHTA, FQGNSA. This CDR3 comprises 14 residues. Trimming left V 6 bases short and J 3 bases short, with 15 bases between. The CDR3 spells CASSHADSLYEQYF. The DNA for the CDR3 is TGTGCCAGCAGTCACGCGGACAGCCTCTACGAGCAGTACTTC.

The gene calls are TRBV12-3 or TRBV12-4 and TRBJ1-4, with TRBD1 matching over 8 bases. The CDR3 covers 12 residues. Unmatched junction bases numbered 3, after V lost 7 bases and J lost 8 bases. The CDR3: CASKTGGEKLFF. The CDR3 coding sequence is TGTGCCAGCAAAACAGGGGGGGAAAAACTGTTTTTT.

V and J are TRBV7-8 and TRBJ2-1, with D possibly TRBD2 on 5 matching bases. V dropped 6 bases and J dropped 2 bases, with 14 bases sitting between them. Germline CDR1 is SGHVS and CDR2 is FQNEAQ. This CDR3 is 15 amino acids long. CDR3 residues: CASRLDGDAYNEQFF. Written as DNA, the CDR3 is TGTGCCAGCAGGCTTGACGGGGATGCCTACAATGAGCAGTTCTTC.

The rearrangement links TRBV6-4 to TRBJ1-1, with unresolved D. The CDR3 extends over 13 amino acids. The germline gives CDR1 MRHNA, CDR2 SNTAGT. V was cut by 5 bases and J by 1 base, with 8 bases left in between. This CDR3 is CASSLEKNTEAFF. For the CDR3, the DNA is TGTGCCAGCAGTCTTGAGAAGAACACTGAAGCTTTCTTT.

The table lists this clone with a few counts. The rearrangement links TRBV18 to TRBJ1-1, with 7 positions matching TRBD1. J gave up 5 bases and V 2 bases, and 5 bases lay outside the gene matches. The CDR3 is made up of 14 amino acids. Germline V gives CDR1 KGHSH, CDR2 LQKENI. The CDR3 loop reads CASSPDRVETEAFF. The CDR3 DNA sequence: TGTGCCAGCTCACCAGACAGGGTAGAAACTGAAGCTTTCTTT.

The chain links TRBV6-6 to TRBJ1-1; the match to TRBD1 covers 9 bases. The CDR3 length is 16 residues. Looked up from germline, CDR1 is MNHNY and CDR2 is SVGAGI (reference sequence). Losses at the gene ends were 2 bases for V and 5 bases for J; bases not matched to a gene: 9. CDR3 in amino acids: CASSYAPGTGRTEAFF. The CDR3 coding sequence is TGTGCCAGCAGTTACGCCCCCGGGACAGGGAGGACTGAAGCTTTCTTT.

The chain carries TRBV5-4 and TRBJ2-7, with 9 bases aligning to TRBD1. Germline CDR1 is SGHNT and CDR2 is YYREEE (reference sequence). The CDR3 is 15 residues long. V shed 4 bases, J shed 6 bases, and the junction held 11 bases outside the gene matches. DNA for the CDR3: TGTGCCAGCAGCGGACAGGGGATCGATTATGCCGAGCAGTACTTC. It yields the protein CASSGQGIDYAEQYF.

The chain combines TRBV7-3 with TRBJ1-5; tentative D call: TRBD1 (5 bases). The V end lost 1 base, the J end lost 7 bases, and 8 bases lay between the germline ends. Germline V gene data show CDR1 as SGHTA and CDR2 as FQGTGA. This CDR3 has 13 residues. The CDR3 DNA follows: TGTGCCAGCAGCTTAAGCAGGGCCCAGCCCCAGCATTTT. Protein product: CASSLSRAQPQHF. Together with reference TRBV7-3 and TRBJ1-5, the CDR3 gives the full variable domain: GAGVSQTPSNKVTEKGKYVELRCDPISGHTALYWYRQSLGQGPEFLIYFQGTGAADDSGLPNDRFFAVRPEGSVSTLKIQRTERGDSAVYLCASSLSRAQPQHFGDGTRLSIL.

The rearrangement links TRBV7-8 to TRBJ1-5, with D possibly TRBD1 on 6 matching bases. Trimming took off 1 base at V and 5 bases at J, with 15 bases between the two ends. Per the germline V gene, CDR1 is SGHVS and CDR2 is FQNEAQ. This CDR3 region has 16 residues. CDR3 sequence (DNA): TGTGCCAGCAGCTTAGTCGGAACAGGGAATTATCAGCCCCAGCATTTT. It specifies CASSLVGTGNYQPQHF.

For the CDR3, the DNA is TGTGCCAGTAGTATGGGGGGGGCGGGGGAGACCCAGTACTTC. Protein sequence: CASSMGGAGETQYF. This chain connects TRBV19 to TRBJ2-5; maybe TRBD2 (7 bases). Germline-derived CDR1 and CDR2 are LNHDA and SQIVND (reference sequence). With 3 bases removed from V and 5 bases from J, the gap between germline ends came to 13 bases. The CDR3 loop spans 14 amino acids.

The chain links TRBV7-3 to TRBJ1-5; 7 positions match TRBD1. Unmatched junction bases numbered 4, after V lost 5 bases and J lost 3 bases. Germline V gives CDR1 SGHTA, CDR2 FQGTGA. The CDR3 is made up of 14 amino acids. The CDR3: CASSPTGINQPQHF. DNA for the CDR3: TGTGCCAGCAGCCCGACAGGGATCAATCAGCCCCAGCATTTT.

The chain joins TRBV6-6 to TRBJ2-7; 7 bases agree with TRBD2. The CDR3 has 14 residues. V dropped 2 bases and J dropped 0; count of bases not matched to a gene: 1. The germline CDR1 and CDR2 sequences are MNHNY and SVGAGI (reference sequence). The CDR3 region has the DNA TGTGCCAGCAGTTACACGGGGGGCTCCTACGAGCAGTACTTC. Translating it yields CASSYTGGSYEQYF.

The chain combines TRBV12-5 with TRBJ1-1, with D possibly TRBD1 on 6 matching bases. V dropped 2 bases and J dropped 5 bases, with 15 bases sitting between them. Germline V gene data show CDR1 as LGHNT and CDR2 as FRNRAP. The CDR3 covers 15 residues. CDR3 sequence reads: CASGLRRGGLTEAFF. CDR3 bases: TGTGCTAGTGGTTTGCGTCGGGGGGGGCTGACTGAAGCTTTCTTT.

The chain carries TRBV7-3 and TRBJ2-2; D gene uncertain. V dropped 3 bases and J dropped 1 base, with 3 bases sitting between them. This CDR3 is 13 amino acids long. Germline V lookup: CDR1 SGHTA, CDR2 FQGTGA. The CDR3 here is CASSFLNTGELFF. Written as DNA, the CDR3 is TGTGCCAGCAGCTTTCTGAACACCGGGGAGCTGTTTTTT.

The V call is TRBV7-3, the J call TRBJ1-2; D possibly corresponds to TRBD1 (6 bases). V dropped 5 bases and J dropped 2 bases, with 9 bases sitting between them. Germline lookup yields CDR1 SGHTA and CDR2 FQGTGA. The CDR3 runs 13 residues. The CDR3 DNA reads TGTGCCAGCAGCCCAAGGGGGAACTATGGCTACACCTTC. Translated, it gives CASSPRGNYGYTF.

The chain recombines TRBV11-2 with TRBJ2-7, with D perhaps matching TRBD1 (5 bases). The V gene lost 2 bases and the J gene lost 3 bases, with 5 bases spanning the gap. In germline, CDR1 is SGHAT, CDR2 FQNNGV. CDR3 length: 12 residues. The CDR3 is CASSLTGYEQYF. The CDR3 DNA sequence: TGTGCCAGCAGCTTAACAGGCTACGAGCAGTACTTC.

The chain is built from TRBV6-2 or TRBV6-3 and TRBJ2-7; TRBD2 matches at 10 bases. The CDR3 extends over 17 amino acids. The V gene's germline CDR1 is MNHEY and CDR2 SVGEGT. V shed 0 bases and J 7 bases; nucleotides not matched to a gene: 12. CDR3 in amino acids: CASSYSSGRALRGEQYF. The CDR3 bases are TGTGCCAGCAGTTACTCGAGCGGGAGGGCCTTAAGAGGAGAGCAGTACTTC.

This rearrangement joins TRBV7-9 to TRBJ2-2; 9 bases line up with TRBD2. The ends lost 5 bases at V and 7 bases at J; junction bases unmatched: 8. This CDR3 has 15 residues. Germline CDR1 SEHNR, CDR2 FQNEAQ (reference sequence). The CDR3 nucleotides are TGTGCCAGCAGCACAAGCGGGGGGCGAAGCGGGGAGCTGTTTTTT. It yields the protein CASSTSGGRSGELFF.

This sequence joins TRBV24-1 and TRBJ2-1; D is perhaps TRBD2 (5 bases). Deletions cut 5 bases from V and 5 bases from J, with 15 bases between. Germline V gene lookup returns CDR1 KGHDR and CDR2 SFDVKD. The CDR3 has 15 amino acids. CDR3 residues: CATSGESSGNNEQFF. The DNA of the CDR3 is TGTGCCACCAGTGGAGAGTCAAGCGGAAACAATGAGCAGTTCTTC.

The table lists this clone with a few counts. CDR3 nucleotide sequence: TGCGCCAGCAGCTCGGGGGGCAGCGGGGCACAAGAGACCCAGTACTTC. This encodes CASSSGGSGAQETQYF. The V call is TRBV5-1, the J call TRBJ2-5; the D gene is possibly TRBD2 (7 bases). The ends were cut back, 3 bases at V and 2 bases at J, with 17 bases in the middle. The CDR3 is 16 amino acids. CDR1 and CDR2 (germline): SGHRS, YFSETQ.